This T cell receptor beta chain came from a study of T-cell reconstitution after alpha-beta-depleted transplantation in children. General study findings and limits: Diversity and T-cell counts at one year after transplant derived mostly from new T cells. For some patients, TCRbeta diversity was high at day 60 because of recipient T cells and thymic progenitors that survived. Two months or so post-transplant, alpha-beta T cells reportedly derived from several hundred expanded graft clones.

This clonotype was found many times. Its matching antigen is unknown. Unique molecular identifiers were used in preparing the TCRbeta library. Each CDR3 protein gets one entry after TCRdb re-called the PCR reads with MiXCR. The sample carries about 980,000 distinct CDR3 sequences, about 30% recorded once. The material was PBMCs, mostly from graft donor cells, obtained 360 days after TCRalphabeta/CD19-depleted stem cell transplant. This receptor was taken from a boy younger than two who had a stem cell transplant for SCID, so the T cells may come from the graft donor.

In DNA form, the CDR3 reads TGCGCCAGCAGCTTGACAGGGGATAGCAATCAGCCCCAGCATTTT. The encoded protein is CASSLTGDSNQPQHF. The V and J genes are TRBV5-1 and TRBJ1-5; TRBD1 matches at 7 bases. J gave up 0 bases and V 1 base, and 1 base lay outside the gene matches. The CDR3 is 15 amino acids. Germline CDR1 is SGHRS and CDR2 is YFSETQ. The entire variable domain, with the rest obtained from reference TRBV5-1 and TRBJ1-5, is as follows: KAGVTQTPRYLIKTRGQQVTLSCSPISGHRSVSWYQQTPGQGLQFLFEYFSETQRNKGNFPGRFSGRQFSNSRSEMNVSTLELGDSALYLCASSLTGDSNQPQHFGDGTRLSIL.